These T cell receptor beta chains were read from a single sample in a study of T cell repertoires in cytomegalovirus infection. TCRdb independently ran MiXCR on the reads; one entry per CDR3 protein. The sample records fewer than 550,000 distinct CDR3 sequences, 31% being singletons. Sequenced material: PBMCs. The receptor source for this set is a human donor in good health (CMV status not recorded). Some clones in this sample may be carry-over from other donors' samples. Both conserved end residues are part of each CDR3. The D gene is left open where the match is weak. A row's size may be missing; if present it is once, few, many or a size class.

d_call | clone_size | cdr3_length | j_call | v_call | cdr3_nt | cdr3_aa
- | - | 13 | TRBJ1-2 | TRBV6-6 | TGTGCCAGCAGGCCAGGGTCGGGGTATGGCTACACCTTC | CASRPGSGYGYTF
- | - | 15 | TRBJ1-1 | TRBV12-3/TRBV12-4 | TGTGCCAGCACCCCCCCCCGGGGGGGCTCCCCTGAAGCTTTCTTT | CASTPPRGGSPEAFF
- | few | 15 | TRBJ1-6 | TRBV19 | TGTGCCAGTAGTAGCCGGGACACCTTTAATTCACCCCTCCACTTT | CASSSRDTFNSPLHF
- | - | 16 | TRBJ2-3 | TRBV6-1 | TGTGCCAGCAGTAAACTCAGGGGAGGGGTAACAGATACGCAGTATTTT | CASSKLRGGVTDTQYF
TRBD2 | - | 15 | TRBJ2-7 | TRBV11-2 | TGTGCCAGCAGCTTAGCTCCGGGGGGCTCCTACGAGCAGTACTTC | CASSLAPGGSYEQYF
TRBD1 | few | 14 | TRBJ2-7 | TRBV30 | TGTGCCTGGAGTGTACGACAGGGGCCCTACGAGCAGTACTTC | CAWSVRQGPYEQYF
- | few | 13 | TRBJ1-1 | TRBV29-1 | TGCAGCGTTGTGTGGAGAACACGACCTGAAGCTTTCTTT | CSVVWRTRPEAFF
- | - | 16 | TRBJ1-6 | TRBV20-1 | TGCAGTGCTAGAGATCATATGGGGGGTGATAATTCACCCCTCCACTTT | CSARDHMGGDNSPLHF
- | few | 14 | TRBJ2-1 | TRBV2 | TGTGCCAGCAGTTCCGGGACCGAGAACAATGAGCAGTTCTTC | CASSSGTENNEQFF
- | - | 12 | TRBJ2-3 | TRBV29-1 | TGCACTTGGGGAGCCCACACAGATACGCAGTATTTT | CTWGAHTDTQYF
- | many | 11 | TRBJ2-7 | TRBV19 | TGTGCCAGTAGTAACCTCTACGAGCAGTACTTC | CASSNLYEQYF
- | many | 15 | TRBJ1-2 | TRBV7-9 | TGTGCCAGCAGTTCTCCGACAGCAGGAAACTATGGCTACACCTTC | CASSSPTAGNYGYTF
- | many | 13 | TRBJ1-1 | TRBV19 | TGTGCCAGTACGGCGGGTGTATCCACTGAAGCTTTCTTT | CASTAGVSTEAFF
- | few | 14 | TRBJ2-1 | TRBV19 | TGTGCCAGTAGTATAGATCGCTGGAGAGTTGAGCAGTTCTTC | CASSIDRWRVEQFF